The clone carrying this TCR beta chain has a handful of counts. This sample is drawn from a study of blood T cell repertoires in COVID-19. Study at large: There were acute and convalescent COVID-19 samples, and they came from the United States, Italy and Spain. The analysed material was cDNA or gDNA that came from T cells, B-cell-depleted T cells, or PBMCs.

This CDR3 has 14 amino acids. Trimming took off 2 bases at V and 1 base at J, with 8 bases between the two ends. Per the germline V gene, CDR1 is ENHRY and CDR2 is SYGVKD. Per the original data handling: Reference gene primer amplification yielded estimated nucleated cell counts. Data came from immunoSEQ multiplex PCR; TCRdb stores just in-frame clones and leaves some out. Clone size and V and J calls were adopted from that table, with D and trimming inferred from the DNA. The sample shows about 120,000 clones, approximately 92% of them seen only once. The sequenced sample was peripheral blood. The TCR comes from a man between 65 and 80 years old with active or convalescent COVID-19. The chain carries TRBV10-3 and TRBJ1-1; no clear D gene. CDR3 in amino acids: CAISELRENTEAFF. CDR3 nucleotide sequence: TGTGCCATCAGTGAGCTACGGGAGAACACTGAAGCTTTCTTT.